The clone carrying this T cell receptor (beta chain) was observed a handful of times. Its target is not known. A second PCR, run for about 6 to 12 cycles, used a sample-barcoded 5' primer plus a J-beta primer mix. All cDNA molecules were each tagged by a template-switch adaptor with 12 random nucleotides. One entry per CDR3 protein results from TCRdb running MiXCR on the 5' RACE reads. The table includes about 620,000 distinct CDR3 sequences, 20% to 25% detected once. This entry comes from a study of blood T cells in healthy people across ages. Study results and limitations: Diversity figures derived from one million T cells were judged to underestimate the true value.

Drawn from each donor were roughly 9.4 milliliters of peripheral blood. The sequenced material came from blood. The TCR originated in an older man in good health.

CDR3 amino acids: CASSSGRLDTEAFF. Written as DNA, the CDR3 is TGTGCCAGCAGTTCAGGGAGGTTGGACACTGAAGCTTTCTTT. This chain links TRBV6-5 with TRBJ1-1; D possibly corresponds to TRBD1 (5 bases). Trimming left V 4 bases short and J 3 bases short, with 12 bases between. This CDR3 comprises 14 residues. The germline V gene encodes CDR1 MNHEY and CDR2 SVGAGI.